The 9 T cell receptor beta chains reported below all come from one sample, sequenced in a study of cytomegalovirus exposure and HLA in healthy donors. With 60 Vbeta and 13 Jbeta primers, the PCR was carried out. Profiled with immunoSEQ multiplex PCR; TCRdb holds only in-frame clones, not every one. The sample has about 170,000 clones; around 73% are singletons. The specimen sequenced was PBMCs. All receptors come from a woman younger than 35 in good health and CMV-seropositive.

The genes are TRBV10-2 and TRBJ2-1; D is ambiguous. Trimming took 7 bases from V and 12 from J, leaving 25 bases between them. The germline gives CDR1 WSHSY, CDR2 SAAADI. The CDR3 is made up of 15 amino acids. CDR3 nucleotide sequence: TGCGCCAGCACATCGGTCCTTTTCTTATACCTTGGGCAGTTCTTC. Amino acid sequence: CASTSVLFLYLGQFF.

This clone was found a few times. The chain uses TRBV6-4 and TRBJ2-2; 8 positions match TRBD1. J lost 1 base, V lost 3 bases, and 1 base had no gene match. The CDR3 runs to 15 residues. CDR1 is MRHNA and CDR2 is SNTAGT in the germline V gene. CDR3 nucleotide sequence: TGTGCCAGCAGTGAAGGACAGGGGAACACCGGGGAGCTGTTTTTT. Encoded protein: CASSEGQGNTGELFF.

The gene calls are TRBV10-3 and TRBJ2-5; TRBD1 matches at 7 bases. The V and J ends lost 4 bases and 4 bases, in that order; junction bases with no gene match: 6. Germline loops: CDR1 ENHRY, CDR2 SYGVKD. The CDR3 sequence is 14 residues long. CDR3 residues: CAISANRGGETQYF. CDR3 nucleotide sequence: TGTGCCATCAGTGCAAACAGGGGCGGAGAGACCCAGTACTTC.

The CDR3: CASRQGGTSYEQYF. The CDR3, as DNA: TGTGCCAGCAGACAGGGTGGGACCTCCTACGAGCAGTACTTC. The rearrangement uses TRBV7-9 and TRBJ2-5; perhaps TRBD1 as D (6 bases). The DNA end lines up better with TRBJ2-7; the J call may be wrong. The V gene's germline CDR1 is SEHNR and CDR2 FQNEAQ (reference sequence). CDR3 length: 14 residues.

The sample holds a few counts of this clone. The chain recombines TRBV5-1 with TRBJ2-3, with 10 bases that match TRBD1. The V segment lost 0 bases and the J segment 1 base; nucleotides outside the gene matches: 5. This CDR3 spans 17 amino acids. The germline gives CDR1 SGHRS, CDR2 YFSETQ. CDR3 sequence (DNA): TGCGCCAGCAGCTTGGAGGACAGGGGGAGGGGCACAGATACGCAGTATTTT. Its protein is CASSLEDRGRGTDTQYF.

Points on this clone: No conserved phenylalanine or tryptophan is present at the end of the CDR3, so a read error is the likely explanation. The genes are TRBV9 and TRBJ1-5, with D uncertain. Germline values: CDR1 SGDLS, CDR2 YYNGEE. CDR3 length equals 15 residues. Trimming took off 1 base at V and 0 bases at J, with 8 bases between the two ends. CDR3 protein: CASSVSGNSNQPQHL. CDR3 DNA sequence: TGTGCCAGCAGCGTATCCGGTAATAGCAATCAGCCCCAGCATCTT.

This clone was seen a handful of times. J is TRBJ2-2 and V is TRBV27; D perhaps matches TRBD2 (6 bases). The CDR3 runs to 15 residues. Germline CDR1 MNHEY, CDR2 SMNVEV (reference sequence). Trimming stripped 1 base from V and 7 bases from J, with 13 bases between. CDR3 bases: TGTGCCAGCAGTTTATTCTCGGGAGACGGCGGGGAGCTGTTTTTT. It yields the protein CASSLFSGDGGELFF.

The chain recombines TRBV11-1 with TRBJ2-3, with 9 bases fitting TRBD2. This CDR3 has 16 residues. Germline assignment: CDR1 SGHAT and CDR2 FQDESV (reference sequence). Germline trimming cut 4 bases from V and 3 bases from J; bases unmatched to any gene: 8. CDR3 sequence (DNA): TGTGCCAGCAGCTATAGAGCGGGGGGCCCGACAGATACGCAGTATTTT. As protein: CASSYRAGGPTDTQYF.

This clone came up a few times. CDR3 DNA: TGCAGCGTTGATGTACATGGTGACACCATATATTTT. It specifies CSVDVHGDTIYF. V gene TRBV29-1 combines with J gene TRBJ1-3, with D hard to call. V lost 3 bases and J 8 bases, leaving 11 bases between the germline ends. Per the germline V gene, CDR1 is SQVTM and CDR2 is ANQGSEA. The CDR3 length is 12 residues.